The next 8 T cell receptor beta chains were all read from a single sample in a study of T cell changes during pregnancy in multiple sclerosis (dated by TCRdb to the late 2010s). Receptor libraries were prepared by the immunoSEQ multiplex PCR assay. TCRdb obtained this table from immuneACCESS and retained in-frame rearrangements with V and J assigned. These tables miss some clones; where compared with another copy, unresolved V genes account for less than half of the shortfall, and the remainder is unexplained. The sample table contains tens of thousands of clones; only one count was recorded for about 91% of them. Roughly 5% of the sample comes from the top ten. The sample consisted of peripheral blood, taken in the first trimester of pregnancy. The receptors were sampled from a female donor in good health, enrolled as a control in a pregnancy study.

The V and J genes are TRBV7-2 and TRBJ2-5; D is ambiguous. CDR1 is SGHTA and CDR2 is FQGNSA in the germline V gene. With 5 bases removed from V and 1 base from J, the gap between germline ends came to 14 bases. The CDR3 has 15 amino acids. The CDR3 region has the DNA TGTGCCAGCAGCCCTGAACCCGGGTCCCAAGAGACCCAGTACTTC. Translation gives CASSPEPGSQETQYF.

The chain is built from TRBV2 and TRBJ2-5; D is possibly TRBD1 (6 bases). V was pared by 5 bases and J by 2 bases, with 9 bases between. The CDR3 is 13 amino acids. CDR1 SNHLY and CDR2 FYNNEI come from the germline V gene. The CDR3 region has the DNA TGTGCCAGCAGTATGACAGGACAAGAGACCCAGTACTTC. Its translation is CASSMTGQETQYF.

CDR3 coding DNA: TGTGCCAGCAGCCTGTCGGGAGGGGGGAACACCATATATTTT. Its translation is CASSLSGGGNTIYF. The V and J genes are TRBV14 and TRBJ1-3; D perhaps matches TRBD1 (6 bases). The CDR3 spans 14 residues. CDR1 and CDR2 from the germline V gene are SGHDN and FVKESK. V was cut by 4 bases and J by 7 bases, with 14 bases left in between.

The rearrangement uses TRBV27 and TRBJ2-1, with TRBD1 identical over 9 bases. V was pared by 4 bases and J by 4 bases, with 8 bases of the junction left unmatched. The CDR3 has 16 amino acids. Germline V CDR1 and CDR2: MNHEY, SMNVEV (reference sequence). CDR3 coding DNA: TGTGCCAGCAGTTCCCGGACAGGGGCCTCTTACAATGAGCAGTTCTTC. It yields the protein CASSSRTGASYNEQFF.

This chain joins TRBV7-8 and TRBJ2-7, with no clear D. Trimming cost V 0 bases and J 1 base, with 4 bases left between them. The CDR3 spans 13 residues. Germline-derived CDR1 and CDR2 are SGHVS and FQNEAQ. CDR3 nucleotides: TGTGCCAGCAGCTTAGCGAGTTCCTACGAGCAGTACTTC. As protein: CASSLASSYEQYF.

This clone was found a few times. The V gene is TRBV30, the J gene TRBJ1-1, with D tentatively TRBD1 (6 bases). This CDR3 contains 10 residues. Germline CDR1 and CDR2: GTSNPN and SVGIG (reference sequence). The V end lost 8 bases, the J end lost 11 bases, and 15 bases lay between the germline ends. The CDR3, as DNA: TGTGCCGGGACACGGACTGGGGCTTTCTTT. Protein sequence: CAGTRTGAFF.

The chain carries TRBV10-3 and TRBJ1-2; 7 nucleotides line up with TRBD1. J gave up 2 bases and V 6 bases, and 6 bases lay outside the gene matches. Per germline, CDR1 ENHRY and CDR2 SYGVKD. This CDR3 comprises 14 residues. CDR3 DNA sequence: TGTGCCATCAGCACGACAGGGAGGAACTATGGCTACACCTTC. Translated: CAISTTGRNYGYTF.

This sequence joins TRBV30 and TRBJ2-7; D gene ambiguous. CDR3 length: 9 amino acids. V lost 8 bases and J 2 bases, leaving 4 bases between the germline ends. Looked up from germline, CDR1 is GTSNPN and CDR2 is SVGIG (reference sequence). CDR3 DNA sequence: TGTGCCCATCCCTACGAGCAGTACTTC. This codes for CAHPYEQYF.